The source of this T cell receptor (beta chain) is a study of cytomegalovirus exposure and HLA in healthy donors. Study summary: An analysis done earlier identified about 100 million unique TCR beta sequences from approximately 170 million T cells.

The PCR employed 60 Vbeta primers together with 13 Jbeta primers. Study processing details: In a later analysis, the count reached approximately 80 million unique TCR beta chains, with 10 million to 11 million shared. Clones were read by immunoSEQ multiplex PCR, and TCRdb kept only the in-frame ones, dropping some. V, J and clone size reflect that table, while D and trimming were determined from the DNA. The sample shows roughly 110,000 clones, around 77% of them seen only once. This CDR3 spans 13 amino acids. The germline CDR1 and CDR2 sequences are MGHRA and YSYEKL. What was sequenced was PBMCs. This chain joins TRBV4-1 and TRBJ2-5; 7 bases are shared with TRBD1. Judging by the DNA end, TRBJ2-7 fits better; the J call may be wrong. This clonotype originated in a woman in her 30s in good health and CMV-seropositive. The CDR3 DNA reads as TGCGCCAGCAGCCGGGACAGACCTTACGAGCAGTACTTC. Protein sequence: CASSRDRPYEQYF.